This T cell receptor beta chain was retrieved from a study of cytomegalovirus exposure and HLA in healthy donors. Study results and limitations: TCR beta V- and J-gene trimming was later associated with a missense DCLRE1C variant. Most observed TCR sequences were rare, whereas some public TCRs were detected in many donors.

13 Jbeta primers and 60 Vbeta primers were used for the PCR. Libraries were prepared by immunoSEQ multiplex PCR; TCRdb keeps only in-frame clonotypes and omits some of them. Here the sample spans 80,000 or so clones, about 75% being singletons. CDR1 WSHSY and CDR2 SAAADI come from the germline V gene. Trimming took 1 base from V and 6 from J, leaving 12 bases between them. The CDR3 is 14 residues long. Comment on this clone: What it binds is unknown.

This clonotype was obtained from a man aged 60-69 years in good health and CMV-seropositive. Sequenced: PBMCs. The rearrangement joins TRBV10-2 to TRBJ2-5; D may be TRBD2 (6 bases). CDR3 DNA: TGCGCCAGCAGTGAGTGGCGTGGGGGGAAGACCCAGTACTTC. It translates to CASSEWRGGKTQYF.